The 31 T cell receptor beta chains below all came from one sample that was sequenced in a study of brain T cells in children with intractable seizures. Time point reported: blood from clinic visit 5 months post-surgery; TSC patient then seizure free. Using immunoSEQ multiplex PCR, the repertoire was profiled, and TCRdb retains in-frame clones only, with some absent. The sample consists of hundreds of thousands of clones, nearly 95% of them appearing once. Sequences were derived from peripheral blood, sampled around 5 months after surgery. The origin of the receptors is a boy under two years old with tuberous sclerosis and intractable seizures.

The chain has TRBV9 and TRBJ2-3; no clear D. V was pared by 0 bases and J by 0 bases, with 8 bases between. Germline lookup yields CDR1 SGDLS and CDR2 YYNGEE. The CDR3 runs to 15 residues. This chain's CDR3 is CASSVGAVSTDTQYF. In DNA, the CDR3 is TGTGCCAGCAGCGTAGGCGCTGTTAGCACAGATACGCAGTATTTT.

The rearrangement joins TRBV11-3 to TRBJ1-1; D gene uncertain. V was clipped by 5 bases and J by 4 bases, with 11 bases between them. There are 13 residues in the CDR3. The germline V gene has CDR1 SGHNT and CDR2 YENEEA. The CDR3 sequence is CASSPRDGTEAFF. The CDR3 DNA sequence: TGTGCCAGCAGCCCACGCGATGGCACTGAAGCTTTCTTT.

The chain uses TRBV7-3 and TRBJ2-1; 8 nucleotides align to TRBD2. The CDR3 runs to 16 residues. J lost 4 bases, V lost 5 bases, and 10 bases had no gene match. Per the germline V gene, CDR1 is SGHTA and CDR2 is FQGTGA. The CDR3 nucleotides read TGTGCCAGCAGCCCTAATAGCGGGGAGAAATACAATGAGCAGTTCTTC. It is translated as CASSPNSGEKYNEQFF.

This sequence joins TRBV5-1 and TRBJ2-7; 12 nucleotides match TRBD2. CDR3 length: 16 amino acids. CDR1 is SGHRS, CDR2 YFSETQ, per germline. With 5 bases clipped from V and 6 bases from J, the junction kept 12 bases outside the gene matches. In DNA form, the CDR3 reads TGCGCCAGCAGTCTGACTAGCGGGAGTGTATCGGGCGAGCAGTACTTC. Its translation: CASSLTSGSVSGEQYF.

V and J are TRBV6-2 or TRBV6-3 and TRBJ2-2, with TRBD2 matching 15 bases. The J segment lost 1 base and the V segment lost 2 bases, leaving 2 bases of the junction unmatched. CDR1 and CDR2 (germline): MNHEY, SVGEGT. CDR3 length: 18 amino acids. This CDR3 is CASSYKGLAGGNTGELFF. The CDR3 DNA reads TGTGCCAGCAGTTACAAGGGACTAGCGGGAGGGAACACCGGGGAGCTGTTTTTT.

The chain is built from TRBV12-3 or TRBV12-4 and TRBJ1-2; D is ambiguous. The CDR3 runs 13 residues. V lost 3 bases, J lost 6 bases, and 11 bases lay in between. The chain's CDR3 is CASSFEGIDGYTF. CDR3 nucleotides: TGTGCCAGCAGTTTCGAGGGAATTGATGGCTACACCTTC.

The V call is TRBV29-1, the J call TRBJ2-7; D gene uncertain. Germline lookup yields CDR1 SQVTM and CDR2 ANQGSEA. V was pared by 6 bases and J by 3 bases, with 18 bases between. The CDR3 spans 14 residues. Here the CDR3 reads CSVRPNAVVYEQYF. The CDR3 DNA reads TGCAGCGTGCGGCCCAATGCGGTTGTCTACGAGCAGTACTTC.

A word on this clone: One end of the junction fails to match germline, which may point to a read error. As DNA, the CDR3 is TGTGCCAGCAGCCCCTATCGTAATAATGAAAAGCTGTTTTTT. This gives the protein CASSPYRNNEKLFF. J is TRBJ1-4 and V is TRBV7-9, with unresolved D. Germline V gene sequence: CDR1 SEHNR, CDR2 FQNEAQ (reference sequence). The CDR3 runs to 14 residues. Supplemented by reference TRBV7-9 and TRBJ1-4, the full variable domain reads DTGVSQNPRHKITKRGQNVTFRCDPISEHNRLYWYRQTLGQGPEFLTYFQNEAQLEKSRLLSDRFSAERPKGSFSTLEIQRTEQGDSAMYLCASSPYRNNEKLFFGSGTQLSVL.

V usage is TRBV27 and J usage is TRBJ2-7; 10 bases map to TRBD2. Trimming at V came to 9 bases and at J to 4 bases, leaving 9 bases not matched to a gene. CDR3 length: 14 residues. From germline, CDR1 is MNHEY and CDR2 SMNVEV (reference sequence). The CDR3 nucleotides read TGTGCCAGACCTAGCGGGAGAATCGTATACGAGCAGTACTTC. This codes for CARPSGRIVYEQYF.

This chain joins TRBV9 and TRBJ2-1, with 7 bases aligning to TRBD2. Germline CDR1 SGDLS, CDR2 YYNGEE. Trimming cost V 0 bases and J 5 bases; bases outside gene matches: 8. The CDR3 is made up of 16 amino acids. This CDR3 is CASSVGLAERNNEQFF. The CDR3 region has the DNA TGTGCCAGCAGCGTAGGTCTAGCGGAGCGTAACAATGAGCAGTTCTTC.

Comment on this clone: The sample contains more than one DNA sequence encoding this CDR3. The V and J genes are TRBV20-1 and TRBJ2-2, with a weak D call TRBD2 (5 bases). Trimming shortened V by 6 bases and J by 7 bases, and 9 bases separated the two germline ends. The CDR3 spans 11 residues. Looked up from germline, CDR1 is DFQATT and CDR2 is SNEGSKA (reference sequence). DNA of the CDR3: TGCAGTGCCCGGGGTGACGGGGAGCTGTTTTTT. This sequence encodes CSARGDGELFF.

The chain carries TRBV6-6 and TRBJ2-2; 11 bases are shared with TRBD2. Germline V gene sequence: CDR1 MNHNY, CDR2 SVGAGI (reference sequence). The trim removed 10 bases at V and 6 bases at J, leaving 10 bases unmatched. The CDR3 consists of 15 residues. CDR3 protein: CAIKVLAGGPGELFF. As DNA, the CDR3 is TGTGCCATCAAGGTCCTAGCGGGAGGTCCCGGGGAGCTGTTTTTT.

The gene calls are TRBV6-5 and TRBJ1-4; D is uncertain. The germline V and J ends were trimmed by 4 bases and 0 bases, with 9 bases remaining between them. The CDR3 is made up of 15 amino acids. Germline V gene lookup returns CDR1 MNHEY and CDR2 SVGAGI. The chain's CDR3 is CASSFGLTTNEKLFF. In DNA form, the CDR3 reads TGTGCCAGCAGTTTCGGTCTAACAACTAATGAAAAACTGTTTTTT.

This rearrangement joins TRBV19 to TRBJ2-1; D is unclear. V dropped 1 base and J dropped 8 bases, with 12 bases sitting between them. Germline V gene sequence: CDR1 LNHDA, CDR2 SQIVND (reference sequence). The length of the CDR3 is 14 residues. The CDR3 nucleotides read TGTGCCAGTAGTATAGTGGCCGCCCGCTATGAGCAGTTCTTC. The encoded protein is CASSIVAARYEQFF. Full variable domain (outside the CDR3, taken from reference TRBV19 and TRBJ2-1): DGGITQSPKYLFRKEGQNVTLSCEQNLNHDAMYWYRQDPGQGLRLIYYSQIVNDFQKGDIAEGYSVSREKKESFPLTVTSAQKNPTAFYLCASSIVAARYEQFFGPGTRLTVL.

This chain connects TRBV19 to TRBJ2-5; perhaps TRBD1 as D (6 bases). The CDR3 is 14 residues long. Germline V lookup: CDR1 LNHDA, CDR2 SQIVND (reference sequence). Deletions cut 5 bases from V and 5 bases from J, with 15 bases between. The CDR3 coding sequence is TGTGCCAGTAGTCCAGCAGGGGTGGGGGAGACCCAGTACTTC. As protein: CASSPAGVGETQYF.

This chain joins TRBV2 and TRBJ1-1, with D unresolved. Trimming removed 2 bases at V and 1 base at J, with 5 bases between. Germline CDR1 reads SNHLY; CDR2 reads FYNNEI. This CDR3 contains 13 residues. The CDR3 loop is CASSELENTEAFF. CDR3 nucleotide sequence: TGTGCCAGCAGTGAATTGGAGAACACTGAAGCTTTCTTT. Drawing the rest from reference TRBV2 and TRBJ1-1, the complete variable domain is EPEVTQTPSHQVTQMGQEVILRCVPISNHLYFYWYRQILGQKVEFLVSFYNNEISEKSEIFDDQFSVERPDGSNFTLKIRSTKLEDSAMYFCASSELENTEAFFGQGTRLTVV.

This chain connects TRBV18 to TRBJ2-6; D is perhaps TRBD2 (5 bases). The CDR3 runs to 17 residues. Trimming removed 0 bases at V and 0 bases at J, with 9 bases between. The germline V gene has CDR1 KGHSH and CDR2 LQKENI. In DNA, the CDR3 is TGTGCCAGCTCACCACCTCAGCGGCCCTCTGGGGCCAACGTCCTGACTTTC. Residues: CASSPPQRPSGANVLTF.

This clone qualifies as medium-sized. The chain links TRBV28 to TRBJ2-3; 12 bases agree with TRBD2. With V trimmed by 6 bases and J by 4 bases, 8 bases remained unmatched. The CDR3 is made up of 16 amino acids. CDR1 MDHEN and CDR2 SYDVKM come from the germline V gene. The CDR3 DNA reads as TGTGCCAGCAGGTCTAGCTCTAGCGGGGGGGCAGATACGCAGTATTTT. It translates to CASRSSSSGGADTQYF.

The rearrangement links TRBV4-1 to TRBJ2-1, with D perhaps being TRBD1 or TRBD2 (5 bases each). Deletions cut 1 base from V and 0 bases from J, with 13 bases between. Germline V gene lookup returns CDR1 MGHRA and CDR2 YSYEKL. This CDR3 has 17 amino acids. The CDR3 DNA follows: TGCGCCAGCAGCCAAGGTCCAGGGAGAAGCTCCTACAATGAGCAGTTCTTC. Amino acids: CASSQGPGRSSYNEQFF.

The chain joins TRBV6-4 to TRBJ2-2; D is possibly TRBD1 (6 bases). Germline V gene data show CDR1 as MRHNA and CDR2 as SNTAGT. V shed 2 bases and J shed 6 bases, with 7 bases lying between them. The CDR3 sequence is 13 residues long. The DNA for the CDR3 is TGTGCCAGCAGTGACGAGGGGGCCGGGGAGCTGTTTTTT. Translated: CASSDEGAGELFF.

The CDR3 DNA is TGTGCCAGCAGCCAAGGTCAAGCCCTCTATGGCTACACCTTC. Protein sequence: CASSQGQALYGYTF. This chain links TRBV14 with TRBJ1-2; no reliable D call. This CDR3 has 14 residues. Trimming shortened V by 1 base and J by 4 bases, and 10 bases separated the two germline ends. Looked up from germline, CDR1 is SGHDN and CDR2 is FVKESK.

The CDR3, as DNA: TGTGCCAGCACCCCCGACAGGGGCATCACAGATACGCAGTATTTT. This gives the protein CASTPDRGITDTQYF. The rearrangement links TRBV2 to TRBJ2-3, with 8 bases lining up with TRBD1. CDR1 and CDR2 from the germline V gene are SNHLY and FYNNEI. There are 15 residues in the CDR3. V shed 7 bases and J 2 bases; nucleotides not matched to a gene: 8.

This rearrangement joins TRBV29-1 to TRBJ1-5; D is uncertain. CDR3 length: 12 amino acids. Trimming shortened V by 0 bases and J by 6 bases, and 6 bases separated the two germline ends. Germline V gene lookup returns CDR1 SQVTM and CDR2 ANQGSEA. CDR3 in amino acids: CSVEEGGQPQHF. The CDR3 DNA follows: TGCAGCGTTGAAGAGGGAGGTCAGCCCCAGCATTTT.

This chain joins TRBV6-6 and TRBJ2-7; 7 bases are shared with TRBD2. The length of the CDR3 is 16 residues. Germline-derived CDR1 and CDR2 are MNHNY and SVGAGI (reference sequence). V was pared by 6 bases and J by 0 bases, with 11 bases of the junction left unmatched. This CDR3 is CASSPVGGIHSYEQYF. DNA of the CDR3: TGTGCCAGCAGCCCGGTCGGGGGGATACACTCCTACGAGCAGTACTTC.

The rearrangement joins TRBV4-1 to TRBJ2-2; D is unclear. This CDR3 comprises 15 residues. V lost 4 bases and J 3 bases, leaving 12 bases between the germline ends. Germline lookup yields CDR1 MGHRA and CDR2 YSYEKL. This chain's CDR3 is CASSLSGWDTGELFF. DNA of the CDR3: TGCGCCAGCAGCCTTTCCGGGTGGGACACCGGGGAGCTGTTTTTT.

This clone has only one observation. The chain combines TRBV12-3 or TRBV12-4 with TRBJ2-5, with D uncertain. V gave up 3 bases and J gave up 3 bases, with 8 bases separating them. CDR3 length equals 13 residues. In DNA, the CDR3 is TGTGCCAGCAGTTTTAGGGCCAAAGAGACCCAGTACTTC. Amino acid sequence: CASSFRAKETQYF.

In this sample, this clone turned up a few times. The chain recombines TRBV3-1 (or the pseudogene TRBV3-2) with TRBJ2-1; 8 bases line up with TRBD2. The CDR3 length is 14 residues. Germline V lookup: CDR1 LGHDT, CDR2 YNNKEL (reference sequence). Unmatched junction bases numbered 2, after V lost 1 base and J lost 6 bases. CDR3 amino acids: CASSQVLAGNEQFF. The CDR3 DNA reads as TGTGCCAGCAGCCAAGTGCTAGCGGGCAATGAGCAGTTCTTC.

In nucleotides, the CDR3 is TGCGCCAGCAGCTTGTTAGCGGGAGTAGGCAATGAGCAGTTCTTC. Amino acid sequence: CASSLLAGVGNEQFF. V gene TRBV5-1 combines with J gene TRBJ2-1; 9 bases are shared with TRBD2. This CDR3 comprises 15 residues. The germline V gene has CDR1 SGHRS and CDR2 YFSETQ. Losses at the gene ends were 1 base for V and 6 bases for J; bases not matched to a gene: 5.

The chain has TRBV9 and TRBJ2-2; D is undetermined. This CDR3 spans 13 amino acids. V shed 3 bases and J shed 2 bases, with 5 bases lying between them. Germline loops: CDR1 SGDLS, CDR2 YYNGEE. This CDR3 is CASSAPNTGELFF. The CDR3 DNA is TGTGCCAGCAGCGCCCCTAACACCGGGGAGCTGTTTTTT.

This chain joins TRBV24-1 and TRBJ2-2; no reliable D call. Trimming stripped 6 bases from V and 2 bases from J, with 6 bases between. This CDR3 comprises 13 residues. CDR1 KGHDR and CDR2 SFDVKD come from the germline V gene. The CDR3 coding sequence is TGTGCCACCAGTAAGTCTAACACCGGGGAGCTGTTTTTT. Translation gives CATSKSNTGELFF.

The chain combines TRBV3-1 (or the pseudogene TRBV3-2) with TRBJ1-6; D might be TRBD1 (5 bases). Between the trimmed V and J ends, which lost 2 bases and 7 bases, there was a span of 15 bases. Germline V CDR1 and CDR2: LGHDT, YNNKEL (reference sequence). This CDR3 region has 16 residues. Here the CDR3 DNA reads TGTGCCAGCAGCCAAAGCTCTGGGGGGGGAAATTCACCCCTCCACTTT. Encoded protein: CASSQSSGGGNSPLHF.